This T cell receptor beta chain emerged from a study of T cells in Graves' hyperthyroidism and ophthalmopathy. In this sample, this clonotype turned up a few times. The antigen is unknown. Regarding the study as a whole: The blood repertoire included most of the expanded thyroid clonotypes above 0.001.

Using RNA transcripts as the source, TCR beta CDR3 regions were amplified. An initial round of RT-PCR targeting the TCR CDR3 relied on the HTBI primer set. TCRdb independently ran MiXCR on the multiplex PCR reads; one entry per CDR3 protein. This sample carries 150,000 or so distinct CDR3 sequences, approximately 20% of them seen once, and the ten largest clones take about 70%. Fresh peripheral blood, less than 11 ml of it, supplied the PBMCs. Sample: blood. This sequence originates from a woman aged 45-65 years with Graves' hyperthyroidism that later progressed to Graves' ophthalmopathy.

The CDR3, as DNA: TGTGCCACCAAGAACCCGCCCCTCTACGAGCAGTACTTC. Protein sequence: CATKNPPLYEQYF. V gene TRBV6-2 or TRBV6-3 combines with J gene TRBJ2-7; no reliable D call. V was shortened by 10 bases and J by 3 bases, with 16 bases between the two germline ends. This CDR3 contains 13 residues. Per the germline V gene, CDR1 is MNHEY and CDR2 is SVGEGT.